This record covers a single T cell receptor beta chain. Method: immunoSEQ multiplex PCR; TCRdb's copy keeps in-frame clones and lacks some. Here the sample spans approximately 100,000 clones, 85% to 90% being singletons. The sample belongs to a study of control samples from healthy donors and cancer patients. The CDR3 extends over 14 amino acids. Germline CDR1 LGHNT, CDR2 FRNRAP. The trim removed 4 bases at V and 4 bases at J, leaving 4 bases unmatched. The sample taken for sequencing was blood. The receptor was isolated from a young man in good health. This sequence joins TRBV12-5 and TRBJ1-5; 7 bases line up with TRBD1. The CDR3 DNA sequence: TGTGCTAGTGGTTCGGGACAGCCGAATCAGCCCCAGCATTTT. Protein sequence: CASGSGQPNQPQHF.